This entry lists 4 T cell receptor beta chains sequenced from one sample in a study of regulatory T cells in long-lasting Graves disease (dated by TCRdb to the early 2020s). The sample's time point, from its label and the paper: newly diagnosed GD, antithyroid drugs for less than 3 months. For both TCR sequencing and RNA sequencing, RNA was extracted from PBMCs using TRIzol. The library was built by means of multiplex PCR. Sequenced using an Illumina HiSeq 4000. TCR beta libraries were built with iRepertoire HTBI primers and Arm-PCR amplification of CDR3 regions. The raw public reads went through TCRdb reprocessing: fastp at Q25, MiXCR clone calling, in-frame beta chains kept. Identical CDR3 protein sequences are pooled into one entry, listed with their most common genes and DNA. This sample gives 350,000 to 550,000 distinct CDR3 sequences in total; 14% to 15% of them show up just once. Clones ranked in the top ten supply over 15% of the sample.

This same sample was also taken into another study, of T cells in Graves' hyperthyroidism and ophthalmopathy.

Sequencing was performed on peripheral blood mononuclear cells (PBMCs), taken at new diagnosis, from a patient treated with antithyroid drugs. These receptors all come from a woman between 25 and 40 years old with Graves disease. Donor details come from another sample of the same person, matched by shared clones.

The sample holds many counts of this clonotype. This chain links TRBV20-1 with TRBJ2-1; no definite D call. Trimming cost V 7 bases and J 8 bases, with 18 bases left between them. The germline CDR1 and CDR2 sequences are DFQATT and SNEGSKA (reference sequence). This CDR3 has 13 residues. CDR3 nucleotides: TGCAGTGTACCGATATTTGGGGTCGATGAGCAGTTCTTC. Its translation is CSVPIFGVDEQFF.

The chain combines TRBV2 with TRBJ2-7, with D possibly matching TRBD1 (6 bases). The germline CDR1 and CDR2 sequences are SNHLY and FYNNEI. Between the trimmed V and J ends, which lost 7 bases and 0 bases, there was a span of 13 bases. The CDR3 is 14 amino acids. CDR3 loop: CASTKDSFSYEQYF. The CDR3 DNA follows: TGTGCCAGCACTAAGGACAGTTTCTCCTACGAGCAGTACTTC.

There are many counts of this clonotype. The V call is TRBV7-8, the J call TRBJ2-5, with a weak D call TRBD1 (6 bases). V shed 2 bases and J shed 5 bases, with 21 bases lying between them. CDR1 is SGHVS and CDR2 is FQNEAQ in the germline V gene. The CDR3 totals 17 residues. CDR3 residues: CASSLSGQGPPLETQYF. The CDR3 nucleotides read TGTGCCAGCAGCTTATCAGGGCAGGGGCCCCCCTTGGAGACCCAGTACTTC.

This clonotype was observed a handful of times. J is TRBJ1-1 and V is TRBV15, with TRBD1 matching over 7 bases. J gave up 7 bases and V 0 bases, and 8 bases lay outside the gene matches. The CDR3 length is 15 residues. Germline V gene data show CDR1 as LNHNV and CDR2 as YYDKDF (reference sequence). The CDR3: CATSRETGEGVEAFF. CDR3 coding DNA: TGTGCCACCAGCAGAGAAACAGGGGAAGGAGTTGAAGCTTTCTTT.